The source of this T cell receptor beta chain is a study of shared clonotypes between healthy human individuals. CDR1 is SNHLY, CDR2 FYNNEI, per germline. Trimming cost V 7 bases and J 4 bases, with 14 bases left between them. This CDR3 contains 15 residues. General observations from the study: Naive subsets tended to show greater estimated richness than memory subsets.

On this clone itself: Its cognate antigen is unknown.

The data were produced by immunoSEQ multiplex PCR, yet TCRdb's version contains in-frame clones alone and is incomplete. The profile shows some 1.4 million clones, over 95% of them singletons. Material: naive CD4+ T cells sorted from blood. The subset is: CD45RA+ positively selected. V usage is TRBV2 and J usage is TRBJ2-6, with D tentatively TRBD1 (6 bases). The sequence was obtained from a young man in good health. The CDR3 nucleotides are TGTGCCAGCAAGGAGGACAGCGCGGGGGCCAACGTCCTGACTTTC. Amino acid sequence: CASKEDSAGANVLTF.